The 32 T cell receptor beta chains in this list originate from one sample, sequenced in a study of shared clonotypes between healthy human individuals. Sequenced by immunoSEQ multiplex PCR; TCRdb stores in-frame clones only, minus some. The data contain roughly 2 million clones, about 94% of them singletons. Sequencing used naive CD4+ T cells sorted from blood. Subset described: CD45RA+ positively selected. The receptors stem from a young man in good health.

The genes are TRBV7-9 and TRBJ2-2; D perhaps matches TRBD2 (5 bases). V was cut by 7 bases and J by 13 bases, with 13 bases left in between. Germline V CDR1 and CDR2: SEHNR, FQNEAQ (reference sequence). This CDR3 is 11 amino acids long. The CDR3 DNA is TGTGCCAGCACCCGACCCGCGGGGCTGTTTTTT. Its protein product is CASTRPAGLFF.

About this clone itself: Other nucleotide sequences from this sample produce the same CDR3. The chain recombines TRBV30 with TRBJ2-5; unclear D gene. V gave up 3 bases and J gave up 5 bases, with 7 bases separating them. From germline, CDR1 is GTSNPN and CDR2 SVGIG (reference sequence). This CDR3 is 11 amino acids long. Here the CDR3 DNA reads TGTGCCTGGAGCGTGCTCGAGACCCAGTACTTC. Translated: CAWSVLETQYF.

The chain employs TRBV2 and TRBJ1-2; 8 nucleotides align to TRBD1. Germline V gives CDR1 SNHLY, CDR2 FYNNEI. J was trimmed by 4 bases and V by 2 bases; bases with no gene match: 6. CDR3 size: 15 residues. CDR3: CASSEQTGARYGYTF. The CDR3 coding sequence is TGTGCCAGCAGTGAACAGACAGGGGCCCGCTATGGCTACACCTTC.

The sample holds one count of this clone. The chain couples TRBV6-5 to TRBJ2-2; D perhaps matches TRBD2 (7 bases). The germline V and J ends were trimmed by 6 bases and 5 bases, with 16 bases remaining between them. CDR3 length: 15 amino acids. The germline CDR1 and CDR2 sequences are MNHEY and SVGAGI. CDR3 residues: CASSNRRGGTGELFF. Here the CDR3 DNA reads TGTGCCAGCAGCAACCGCAGGGGAGGGACCGGGGAGCTGTTTTTT.

The chain combines TRBV19 with TRBJ2-4; either TRBD1 or TRBD2 may fit D (6 bases each). Germline values: CDR1 LNHDA, CDR2 SQIVND (reference sequence). This CDR3 region has 18 residues. V was cut by 2 bases and J by 3 bases, with 20 bases left in between. Here the CDR3 DNA reads TGTGCCAGTAGTATACAACCACGGGGGCAGACAGTCAAAAACATTCAGTACTTC. As protein: CASSIQPRGQTVKNIQYF.

The J gene is TRBJ2-7, the V gene TRBV5-1; D might be TRBD2 (6 bases). The V end lost 4 bases, the J end lost 1 base, and 15 bases lay between the germline ends. CDR1 SGHRS and CDR2 YFSETQ come from the germline V gene. The CDR3 is 15 amino acids. The CDR3, as DNA: TGCGCCAGCAGCCCCAGCCCCGGGGGTTCCTACGAGCAGTACTTC. This encodes CASSPSPGGSYEQYF.

The chain recombines TRBV5-1 with TRBJ2-7; TRBD1 is a possible D gene (6 bases). Germline V gene sequence: CDR1 SGHRS, CDR2 YFSETQ. V lost 4 bases, J lost 3 bases, and 20 bases lay in between. The CDR3 runs to 16 residues. This CDR3 is CASSGGQLGNYYEQYF. The CDR3 DNA reads TGCGCCAGCAGCGGAGGACAGCTAGGGAACTACTACGAGCAGTACTTC.

This clone was picked up one time. J is TRBJ1-1 and V is TRBV7-9, with TRBD1 matching 8 bases. This CDR3 contains 14 residues. Per germline, CDR1 SEHNR and CDR2 FQNEAQ (reference sequence). The junction had 6 bases not matched to a gene; V was cut back by 4 bases and J by 5 bases. CDR3: CASSYGQGGTEAFF. The CDR3 DNA follows: TGTGCCAGCAGCTATGGACAGGGTGGGACTGAAGCTTTCTTT.

The genes are TRBV7-9 and TRBJ2-3; perhaps TRBD2 as D (5 bases). CDR3 size: 14 residues. Germline V gene sequence: CDR1 SEHNR, CDR2 FQNEAQ (reference sequence). The V end lost 5 bases, the J end lost 1 base, and 10 bases lay between the germline ends. CDR3 residues: CASSQDGGTDTQYF. In nucleotides, the CDR3 is TGTGCCAGCAGCCAAGACGGGGGCACAGATACGCAGTATTTT. Based on the CDR3 plus reference TRBV7-9 and TRBJ2-3, the full variable domain is DTGVSQNPRHKITKRGQNVTFRCDPISEHNRLYWYRQTLGQGPEFLTYFQNEAQLEKSRLLSDRFSAERPKGSFSTLEIQRTEQGDSAMYLCASSQDGGTDTQYFGPGTRLTVL.

The V call is TRBV5-1, the J call TRBJ1-4; 9 bases map to TRBD1. Trimming took 5 bases from V and 8 from J; bases not matched to a gene: 10. The CDR3 spans 15 residues. Germline CDR1 and CDR2: SGHRS and YFSETQ. In DNA form, the CDR3 reads TGCGCCAGCAGACAAAGGACAGGGGTTTTGGAAAAACTGTTTTTT. This encodes CASRQRTGVLEKLFF.

A single count supports this clone. This chain links TRBV7-2 with TRBJ1-5; D ambiguous. This CDR3 is built from 18 residues. V dropped 2 bases and J dropped 0 bases, with 17 bases sitting between them. Germline V gene lookup returns CDR1 SGHTA and CDR2 FQGNSA. CDR3 sequence (DNA): TGTGCCAGCAGCTTAAATGGCGAGGCAGAGTATAGCAATCAGCCCCAGCATTTT. Amino acid sequence: CASSLNGEAEYSNQPQHF.

As regards this clone: The same CDR3 is also encoded by other DNA sequences in this sample. V and J are TRBV5-1 and TRBJ2-1; D may be TRBD2 (5 bases). CDR1 SGHRS and CDR2 YFSETQ come from the germline V gene. The CDR3 sequence is 15 residues long. V was shortened by 0 bases and J by 1 base, with 8 bases between the two germline ends. The CDR3 DNA sequence: TGCGCCAGCAGCTTGGTGCCGGGATCCTACAATGAGCAGTTCTTC. Translation gives CASSLVPGSYNEQFF. The complete variable domain, with remaining parts taken from reference TRBV5-1 and TRBJ2-1, reads KAGVTQTPRYLIKTRGQQVTLSCSPISGHRSVSWYQQTPGQGLQFLFEYFSETQRNKGNFPGRFSGRQFSNSRSEMNVSTLELGDSALYLCASSLVPGSYNEQFFGPGTRLTVL.

The chain couples TRBV18 to TRBJ1-1, with D possibly matching TRBD1 (5 bases). Trimming removed 0 bases from V and 7 bases from J, with 9 bases in between. There are 13 residues in the CDR3. Germline-derived CDR1 and CDR2 are KGHSH and LQKENI. The CDR3 sequence: CASSPPGLNEAFF. The CDR3 DNA sequence: TGTGCCAGCTCACCACCGGGGCTTAATGAAGCTTTCTTT.

The CDR3 region has the DNA TGCGCCAGCAGCATAAGTCTCTTGGGAAGCGGGGAGCTGTTTTTT. As protein: CASSISLLGSGELFF. The rearrangement uses TRBV5-1 and TRBJ2-2, with D hard to call. The germline V and J ends were trimmed by 4 bases and 7 bases, with 17 bases remaining between them. Germline V gene data show CDR1 as SGHRS and CDR2 as YFSETQ. CDR3 length: 15 amino acids.

This rearrangement joins TRBV7-9 to TRBJ1-4, with D perhaps TRBD1 (5 bases). V lost 1 base to trimming and J lost 5 bases, with 11 bases between them. Germline CDR1 reads SEHNR; CDR2 reads FQNEAQ (reference sequence). This CDR3 comprises 15 residues. The CDR3 here is CASSLGGERNEKLFF. DNA for the CDR3: TGTGCCAGCAGCTTAGGGGGGGAGCGAAATGAAAAACTGTTTTTT.

The chain uses TRBV5-1 and TRBJ2-1; the match to TRBD2 covers 10 bases. Trimming cost V 0 bases and J 3 bases; bases outside gene matches: 6. This CDR3 has 17 residues. The germline CDR1 and CDR2 sequences are SGHRS and YFSETQ. The CDR3 DNA follows: TGCGCCAGCAGCTTGGCCTCGGTAGCGGGGGGCTACAATGAGCAGTTCTTC. Translating it yields CASSLASVAGGYNEQFF.

The V and J genes are TRBV6-5 and TRBJ2-7, with 8 positions matching TRBD1. V was clipped by 6 bases and J by 0 bases; unmatched bases: 4. Germline CDR1 MNHEY, CDR2 SVGAGI. The CDR3 is 14 amino acids. CDR3 protein: CASRLTGDSYEQYF. The CDR3 DNA is TGTGCCAGCAGGCTGACAGGGGACTCCTACGAGCAGTACTTC.

This chain links TRBV11-2 with TRBJ2-7; D assignment may be TRBD1 or TRBD2 (5 bases each). Germline V gene lookup returns CDR1 SGHAT and CDR2 FQNNGV. Between the trimmed V and J ends, which lost 5 bases and 2 bases, there was a span of 16 bases. CDR3 length equals 15 residues. The CDR3 sequence: CASSPQGRGAYEQYF. The DNA of the CDR3 is TGTGCCAGCAGCCCCCAGGGTAGGGGAGCCTACGAGCAGTACTTC.

The chain employs TRBV5-1 and TRBJ1-1, with D tentatively TRBD1 (5 bases). Trimming took off 0 bases at V and 4 bases at J, with 10 bases between the two ends. This CDR3 is built from 14 residues. In germline, CDR1 is SGHRS, CDR2 YFSETQ. In DNA, the CDR3 is TGCGCCAGCAGCTTGGAGGGGTCCTCCACTGAAGCTTTCTTT. Its protein is CASSLEGSSTEAFF.

The V call is TRBV7-9, the J call TRBJ1-4; 8 bases are shared with TRBD1. Trimming cost V 5 bases and J 11 bases; bases outside gene matches: 7. There are 13 residues in the CDR3. Germline V CDR1 and CDR2: SEHNR, FQNEAQ (reference sequence). This CDR3 is CASSRQGSEKLFF. Written as DNA, the CDR3 is TGTGCCAGCAGCAGACAGGGGTCAGAGAAACTGTTTTTT.

The V and J genes are TRBV11-3 and TRBJ2-5; D tentatively fits TRBD1 or TRBD2 (6 bases each). The CDR3 length is 15 residues. Germline assignment: CDR1 SGHNT and CDR2 YENEEA. V was pared by 5 bases and J by 5 bases, with 18 bases between. The CDR3 sequence: CASSRGPGGAETQYF. The CDR3 nucleotides are TGTGCCAGCAGCCGTGGCCCCGGGGGCGCGGAGACCCAGTACTTC. Together with reference TRBV11-3 and TRBJ2-5, the CDR3 gives the full variable domain: EAGVVQSPRYKIIEKKQPVAFWCNPISGHNTLYWYLQNLGQGPELLIRYENEEAVDDSQLPKDRFSAERLKGVDSTLKIQPAELGDSAVYLCASSRGPGGAETQYFGPGTRLLVL.

The chain is built from TRBV6-6 and TRBJ1-2; 8 nucleotides align to TRBD1. The CDR3 covers 13 residues. V lost 8 bases and J lost 2; bases outside the gene matches: 4. The germline CDR1 and CDR2 sequences are MNHNY and SVGAGI (reference sequence). In DNA, the CDR3 is TGTGCCAGCCAGGGGGCGCAGAACTATGGCTACACCTTC. Protein: CASQGAQNYGYTF.

V usage is TRBV9 and J usage is TRBJ1-1, with D uncertain. V was trimmed by 0 bases and J by 5 bases, leaving 11 bases between them. CDR3 length: 14 residues. The germline V gene has CDR1 SGDLS and CDR2 YYNGEE. The DNA of the CDR3 is TGTGCCAGCAGCGTAGGCTTGGGAAGGACTGAAGCTTTCTTT. Its translation is CASSVGLGRTEAFF.

In the case of this clone: Distinct nucleotide sequences in the sample also encode this CDR3. This chain links TRBV6-1 with TRBJ2-5; either TRBD1 or TRBD2 may fit D (5 bases each). From germline, CDR1 is MNHNS and CDR2 SASEGT. V was clipped by 4 bases and J by 5 bases, with 8 bases between them. The CDR3 loop spans 12 amino acids. This CDR3 reads CASSAGRETQYF. The DNA for the CDR3 is TGTGCCAGCAGTGCGGGACGGGAGACCCAGTACTTC.

This chain uses TRBV4-3 with TRBJ2-7; D is ambiguous. V shed 0 bases and J shed 4 bases, with 10 bases lying between them. CDR3 length equals 14 residues. CDR1 and CDR2 from the germline V gene are LGHNA and YSLEER. For the CDR3, the DNA is TGCGCCAGCAGCCAAGATTTAGTTGCGTACGAGCAGTACTTC. It translates to CASSQDLVAYEQYF.

This clone was detected only once. V is TRBV5-1 and J is TRBJ1-2; D gene unclear. The CDR3 loop spans 13 amino acids. CDR1 and CDR2 (germline): SGHRS, YFSETQ. V shed 3 bases and J shed 8 bases, with 14 bases lying between them. The CDR3 reads CASSSEGFGGYTF. DNA of the CDR3: TGCGCCAGCAGCTCCGAGGGCTTCGGCGGCTACACCTTC. The full variable domain, with the rest looked up from reference TRBV5-1 and TRBJ1-2, is KAGVTQTPRYLIKTRGQQVTLSCSPISGHRSVSWYQQTPGQGLQFLFEYFSETQRNKGNFPGRFSGRQFSNSRSEMNVSTLELGDSALYLCASSSEGFGGYTFGSGTRLTVV.

The rearrangement links TRBV10-1 to TRBJ2-3; D ambiguous. This CDR3 spans 14 amino acids. V was cut by 4 bases and J by 2 bases, with 10 bases left in between. Germline V gene data show CDR1 as WNHNN and CDR2 as SYGVQD (reference sequence). The CDR3 region has the DNA TGCGCCAGCAGTGGGGTTCGGTCCACAGATACGCAGTATTTT. Translation gives CASSGVRSTDTQYF.

The chain links TRBV30 to TRBJ2-7, with TRBD2 matching 12 bases. The length of the CDR3 is 16 residues. Germline assignment: CDR1 GTSNPN and CDR2 SVGIG (reference sequence). V gave up 2 bases and J gave up 3 bases; unmatched junction bases: 8. CDR3 loop: CAWSTALAGGLYEQYF. As DNA, the CDR3 is TGTGCCTGGAGTACCGCTCTAGCGGGAGGGCTCTACGAGCAGTACTTC. Full variable domain (rest looked up from reference TRBV30 and TRBJ2-7): SQTIHQWPATLVQPVGSPLSLECTVEGTSNPNLYWYRQAAGRGLQLLFYSVGIGQISSEVPQNLSASRPQDRQFILSSKKLLLSDSGFYLCAWSTALAGGLYEQYFGPGTRLTVT.

The gene calls are TRBV30 and TRBJ1-5; 9 bases are shared with TRBD1. The junction had 4 bases not matched to a gene; V was cut back by 0 bases and J by 4 bases. The germline gives CDR1 GTSNPN, CDR2 SVGIG (reference sequence). This CDR3 has 15 amino acids. CDR3 sequence reads: CAWSVYGQGNQPQHF. The CDR3, as DNA: TGTGCCTGGAGTGTATACGGACAGGGGAATCAGCCCCAGCATTTT.

V is TRBV5-1 and J is TRBJ2-5, with TRBD2 matching over 10 bases. The CDR3 covers 17 residues. CDR1 is SGHRS, CDR2 YFSETQ, per germline. J was trimmed by 3 bases and V by 0 bases; bases with no gene match: 8. CDR3 protein: CASSLGILAGGKETQYF. The DNA of the CDR3 is TGCGCCAGCAGCTTGGGGATTTTAGCGGGGGGAAAAGAGACCCAGTACTTC. Filled out from reference TRBV5-1 and TRBJ2-5, the complete variable domain reads KAGVTQTPRYLIKTRGQQVTLSCSPISGHRSVSWYQQTPGQGLQFLFEYFSETQRNKGNFPGRFSGRQFSNSRSEMNVSTLELGDSALYLCASSLGILAGGKETQYFGPGTRLLVL.

J is TRBJ2-5 and V is TRBV7-2; the D is unclear. The V end was cut by 2 bases, the J end by 4 bases, with 14 bases between. CDR3 size: 15 residues. From germline, CDR1 is SGHTA and CDR2 FQGNSA. Here the CDR3 DNA reads TGTGCCAGCAGCTTAAGTACTGGTAAAGCAGAGACCCAGTACTTC. Its translation: CASSLSTGKAETQYF.

Regarding this clone: Relative to the germline gene, one junction end is altered; a read error may explain this. The rearrangement uses TRBV6-6 and TRBJ1-3; a weak D match, TRBD1 (5 bases). Looked up from germline, CDR1 is MNHNY and CDR2 is SVGAGI (reference sequence). This CDR3 is 12 amino acids long. The CDR3: CASSWAGGLKGF. CDR3 DNA sequence: TGTGCCAGCAGCTGGGCGGGGGGTCTCAAAGGATTT.